The T cell receptor beta chain under discussion was sequenced for a study of blood T cell repertoires in COVID-19. Using immunoSEQ multiplex PCR, the repertoire was profiled, and TCRdb retains in-frame clones only, with some absent. The sample holds roughly 450,000 clones, 90% seen once. Clinical histories supplied by participants themselves formed the basis of cohort assignment. Recovery meant two consecutive negative NP/OP PCR tests, professional clearance, or resolved symptoms. Germline V gene lookup returns CDR1 SGHTA and CDR2 FQGTGA. V was pared by 5 bases and J by 8 bases, with 5 bases of the junction left unmatched. CDR3 length: 12 residues.

The receptor comes from a man aged 18 to 29 who had recovered from COVID-19. The chain has TRBV7-3 and TRBJ1-2; 7 bases map to TRBD1. Specimen: PBMCs or T cells enriched from blood (not recorded which). CDR3 nucleotide sequence: TGTGCCAGCAGCCGAACAGGGGTCGGCTACACCTTC. Its translation is CASSRTGVGYTF.